This T cell receptor beta chain was profiled in a study of CD8 T cells in ankylosing spondylitis. TCRdb reprocessed the 5' RACE reads via MiXCR and lists one record per CDR3 protein. The table records around 94,000 distinct CDR3 sequences, more than 8.5% of them present only once. Study-level results: The study identified a TCR beta motif of eight highly homologous variants that appeared characteristic of ankylosing spondylitis blood.

Notes on this clonotype: What it binds is unknown. Its ends do not fully match the called genes, so a read error is possible.

This receptor was taken from a male donor with ankylosing spondylitis. Material for sequencing was blood, either unsorted or a sorted T cell fraction (not recorded which).

The CDR3 coding sequence is TGTGCCAGCAGCCAAGAAGTGGCTGGATCACCCCTCCCCTTT. The encoded protein is CASSQEVAGSPLPF. The chain combines TRBV4-2 with TRBJ1-6; D call uncertain. The germline V gene has CDR1 LGHNA and CDR2 YNFKEQ. This CDR3 has 14 amino acids.